Listed here are 32 T cell receptor beta chains from one sample, sequenced in a study of blood T cell repertoires in COVID-19. Profiling relied on immunoSEQ multiplex PCR, and the TCRdb table lists in-frame clones only, not all of them. The table shows around 100,000 clones, with 69% occurring only once. Sequencing was done on a sample of peripheral blood. These receptors were taken from an elderly man with acute or convalescent COVID-19.

CDR3 sequence: CASSLDSYTDTQYF. The CDR3 coding sequence is TGTGCCAGCAGCCTGGACTCTTACACAGATACGCAGTATTTT. This rearrangement joins TRBV3-1 (or the pseudogene TRBV3-2) to TRBJ2-3, with a weak D call TRBD2 (5 bases). V was shortened by 4 bases and J by 2 bases, with 10 bases between the two germline ends. The germline gives CDR1 LGHDT, CDR2 YNNKEL (reference sequence). This CDR3 region has 14 residues.

The genes are TRBV4-2 and TRBJ1-5; TRBD1 agrees at 7 bases. V shed 2 bases and J 0 bases; nucleotides not matched to a gene: 7. The CDR3 consists of 17 residues. Germline V gives CDR1 LGHNA, CDR2 YNFKEQ. The CDR3 reads CASSQTLGTVSNQPQHF. The CDR3 nucleotides read TGTGCCAGCAGCCAAACCCTTGGGACAGTTAGCAATCAGCCCCAGCATTTT.

This chain links TRBV4-2 with TRBJ2-6, with D tentatively TRBD2 (5 bases). Germline assignment: CDR1 LGHNA and CDR2 YNFKEQ. The CDR3 has 16 residues. The V and J ends lost 4 bases and 0 bases respectively, with 10 bases between them. The CDR3 DNA is TGTGCCAGCAGCCCAGCGGACGTCTCTGGGGCCAACGTCCTGACTTTC. The encoded protein is CASSPADVSGANVLTF.

This chain uses TRBV9 with TRBJ2-3, with 8 bases that match TRBD2. The CDR3 extends over 15 amino acids. Germline CDR1 reads SGDLS; CDR2 reads YYNGEE. The V and J ends lost 1 base and 2 bases, in that order; junction bases with no gene match: 3. Here the CDR3 DNA reads TGTGCCAGCAGCGTACGAGCGGGAGACACAGATACGCAGTATTTT. Translating it yields CASSVRAGDTDTQYF.

This rearrangement joins TRBV5-6 to TRBJ2-7; 12 nucleotides match TRBD2. The J segment lost 6 bases and the V segment lost 0 bases, leaving 10 bases of the junction unmatched. The germline CDR1 and CDR2 sequences are SGHDT and YYEEEE. The CDR3 contains 17 residues. CDR3: CASSLGLAGVGGPEQYF. The CDR3 DNA reads TGTGCCAGCAGCTTGGGACTAGCGGGAGTTGGGGGACCCGAGCAGTACTTC.

This clone was found a few times. This chain connects TRBV5-4 to TRBJ2-7; the D gene is possibly TRBD1 (5 bases). In germline, CDR1 is SGHNT, CDR2 YYREEE (reference sequence). Trimming pared 2 bases from V and 2 bases from J, leaving 17 bases between. The CDR3 consists of 16 residues. The DNA for the CDR3 is TGTGCCAGCAGCTTAAAGACAGTCTCCCAGGCCTACGAGCAGTACTTC. Amino acids: CASSLKTVSQAYEQYF.

V gene TRBV28 combines with J gene TRBJ2-5, with D unresolved. CDR1 and CDR2 (germline): MDHEN, SYDVKM. The CDR3 length is 13 residues. V lost 1 base and J 5 bases, leaving 8 bases between the germline ends. This CDR3 is CASSLSSSETQYF. CDR3 DNA sequence: TGTGCCAGCAGTTTATCCTCCTCGGAGACCCAGTACTTC.

The chain carries TRBV5-4 and TRBJ2-3, with 12 bases matching TRBD2. The V and J ends lost 2 bases and 4 bases, in that order; junction bases with no gene match: 5. CDR1 SGHNT and CDR2 YYREEE come from the germline V gene (reference sequence). CDR3 size: 16 residues. CDR3 coding DNA: TGTGCCAGCAGCTTCCTAGCGGGAGGGCCCCCAGATACGCAGTATTTT. Translated: CASSFLAGGPPDTQYF.

This chain uses TRBV6-9 with TRBJ2-7, with 7 bases identical to TRBD1. Trimming cost V 6 bases and J 3 bases; bases outside gene matches: 14. The CDR3 is made up of 16 amino acids. CDR1 is MNHGY, CDR2 SVAAGI, per germline. Here the CDR3 reads CASRRAAGTAIYEQYF. The CDR3 coding sequence is TGTGCCAGCAGAAGAGCCGCCGGGACAGCGATCTACGAGCAGTACTTC.

V usage is TRBV3-1 (or the pseudogene TRBV3-2) and J usage is TRBJ2-7; 7 nucleotides line up with TRBD2. CDR1 is LGHDT and CDR2 is YNNKEL in the germline V gene (reference sequence). This CDR3 has 11 amino acids. V was pared by 1 base and J by 9 bases, with 0 bases of the junction left unmatched. The CDR3 region is CASSQAGGQYF. CDR3 nucleotide sequence: TGTGCCAGCAGCCAAGCGGGGGGGCAGTACTTC.

This clone was seen only once. V is TRBV5-8 and J is TRBJ2-2; D unresolved. The CDR3 runs to 14 residues. CDR1 SGHTS and CDR2 YDEGEE come from the germline V gene. V lost 2 bases and J 4 bases, leaving 9 bases between the germline ends. The DNA of the CDR3 is TGTGCCAGCAGCTTTTTCCCGTTCACCGGGGAGCTGTTTTTT. Translated, it gives CASSFFPFTGELFF.

V usage is TRBV19 and J usage is TRBJ2-4; D is perhaps TRBD2 (6 bases). The CDR3 length is 13 residues. V dropped 7 bases and J dropped 9 bases, with 16 bases sitting between them. Per germline, CDR1 LNHDA and CDR2 SQIVND (reference sequence). The CDR3 region has the DNA TGTGCCAGTACCTCTGCCGGGGGACTCATTCAGTACTTC. Translated, it gives CASTSAGGLIQYF.

The V and J genes are TRBV6-5 and TRBJ2-5; no clear D. V lost 4 bases to trimming and J lost 5 bases, with 8 bases between them. Per germline, CDR1 MNHEY and CDR2 SVGAGI. The CDR3 spans 12 residues. This CDR3 reads CASSSIGETQYF. The CDR3 nucleotides are TGTGCCAGCAGTTCAATCGGGGAGACCCAGTACTTC.

This clone appeared once. V usage is TRBV9 and J usage is TRBJ2-1; TRBD1 agrees at 9 bases. Trimming removed 3 bases from V and 6 bases from J; junction bases left unmatched: 7. This CDR3 is built from 15 residues. CDR1 SGDLS and CDR2 YYNGEE come from the germline V gene. Here the CDR3 DNA reads TGTGCCAGCAGCGCGACCGGGACAGGGAGCAATGAGCAGTTCTTC. It codes for CASSATGTGSNEQFF.

The chain is built from TRBV4-1 and TRBJ2-1, with D perhaps TRBD2 (5 bases). V was pared by 0 bases and J by 6 bases, with 12 bases between. This CDR3 is 15 amino acids long. Per the germline V gene, CDR1 is MGHRA and CDR2 is YSYEKL. CDR3 coding DNA: TGCGCCAGCAGCCAAGACATCCGGGGAGTCAATGAGCAGTTCTTC. This gives the protein CASSQDIRGVNEQFF.

V usage is TRBV19 and J usage is TRBJ2-3, with TRBD2 matching over 12 bases. The germline CDR1 and CDR2 sequences are LNHDA and SQIVND (reference sequence). The CDR3 length is 16 residues. V gave up 5 bases and J gave up 4 bases; unmatched junction bases: 7. This CDR3 is CASSPTRLAGADTQYF. CDR3 DNA: TGTGCCAGTAGTCCCACTCGACTAGCGGGAGCAGATACGCAGTATTTT.

CDR3 sequence: CATSDWSGSHNEQFF. CDR3 nucleotide sequence: TGTGCCACCAGTGATTGGAGCGGGAGTCACAATGAGCAGTTCTTC. This chain joins TRBV24-1 and TRBJ2-1, with TRBD2 identical over 8 bases. V lost 2 bases and J lost 5; bases outside the gene matches: 4. Germline V CDR1 and CDR2: KGHDR, SFDVKD. The CDR3 loop spans 15 amino acids.

This chain connects TRBV5-4 to TRBJ2-7; the D gene is possibly TRBD2 (6 bases). Trimming removed 0 bases at V and 5 bases at J, with 18 bases between. This CDR3 comprises 16 residues. The germline CDR1 and CDR2 sequences are SGHNT and YYREEE (reference sequence). The CDR3 DNA sequence: TGTGCCAGCAGCTTGGAAGTCGCGGGACGGCACAACGAGCAGTACTTC. Residues: CASSLEVAGRHNEQYF.

The count of this clone is one. CDR3 amino acids: CASSPAAGALLRETQYF. For the CDR3, the DNA is TGTGCCAGCAGCCCGGCGGCGGGAGCCCTCTTAAGGGAGACCCAGTACTTC. The chain uses TRBV9 and TRBJ2-5; 7 positions agree with TRBD2. CDR3 length equals 17 residues. With 4 bases clipped from V and 5 bases from J, the junction kept 17 bases outside the gene matches. Per germline, CDR1 SGDLS and CDR2 YYNGEE.

This chain joins TRBV7-2 and TRBJ2-4; a possible D gene is TRBD1 (6 bases). Germline-derived CDR1 and CDR2 are SGHTA and FQGNSA. Trimming pared 5 bases from V and 7 bases from J, leaving 21 bases between. The CDR3 extends over 16 amino acids. The CDR3 DNA reads as TGTGCCAGCAGCACCCGACAGGATTCGGGAAAGAACATTCAGTACTTC. This translates into CASSTRQDSGKNIQYF.

This clone was recorded once. V and J are TRBV27 and TRBJ2-1, with D maybe TRBD2 (5 bases). From germline, CDR1 is MNHEY and CDR2 SMNVEV (reference sequence). The CDR3 is 15 residues long. The germline V and J ends were trimmed by 0 bases and 4 bases, with 10 bases remaining between them. The CDR3 sequence is CASSLSPGIYNEQFF. The CDR3 bases are TGTGCCAGCAGTTTATCGCCGGGGATTTACAATGAGCAGTTCTTC.

The chain joins TRBV12-3 or TRBV12-4 to TRBJ2-7, with TRBD1 identical over 9 bases. The J segment lost 5 bases and the V segment lost 8 bases, leaving 7 bases of the junction unmatched. There are 13 residues in the CDR3. CDR3 protein: CASGPDRGHEQYF. CDR3 nucleotide sequence: TGTGCCAGCGGCCCGGACAGGGGCCACGAGCAGTACTTC.

In its sample, this clone was seen once. The chain couples TRBV10-3 to TRBJ2-6; TRBD1 matches at 7 bases. The CDR3 extends over 18 amino acids. In germline, CDR1 is ENHRY, CDR2 SYGVKD. V shed 3 bases and J 0 bases; nucleotides not matched to a gene: 8. Here the CDR3 DNA reads TGTGCCATCAGTGATTCCGGGACAGCTTTCTCTGGGGCCAACGTCCTGACTTTC. Translating it yields CAISDSGTAFSGANVLTF.

The V and J genes are TRBV25-1 and TRBJ1-4; D may be TRBD1 (5 bases). The CDR3 totals 14 residues. V lost 1 base and J lost 6, with 9 bases in between. Germline loops: CDR1 MGHDK, CDR2 SYGVNS. CDR3 in amino acids: CASSEFREDEKLFF. CDR3 sequence (DNA): TGTGCCAGCAGTGAATTCAGGGAGGATGAAAAACTGTTTTTT.

The rearrangement uses TRBV11-2 and TRBJ2-7; 11 bases fit TRBD1. Germline-derived CDR1 and CDR2 are SGHAT and FQNNGV. Trimming took 5 bases from V and 3 from J; bases not matched to a gene: 6. CDR3 size: 15 residues. CDR3 amino acids: CASSLGTGGIYEQYF. CDR3 DNA: TGTGCCAGCAGCCTAGGGACAGGGGGAATCTACGAGCAGTACTTC.

This clone was counted at least ten times. The CDR3 bases are TGTGCCAGCCAGCCGGGGATGGTCGTCGGTTCACCCCTCCACTTT. Amino acids: CASQPGMVVGSPLHF. The chain recombines TRBV19 with TRBJ1-6, with D uncertain. The V end lost 9 bases, the J end lost 9 bases, and 21 bases lay between the germline ends. This CDR3 region has 15 residues. Germline assignment: CDR1 LNHDA and CDR2 SQIVND (reference sequence).

The chain links TRBV5-1 to TRBJ2-7; TRBD2 might be the D (5 bases). The V end lost 0 bases, the J end lost 0 bases, and 10 bases lay between the germline ends. There are 15 residues in the CDR3. Germline V gene lookup returns CDR1 SGHRS and CDR2 YFSETQ. DNA for the CDR3: TGCGCCAGCAGCTTGGAAGCTAGCCTCTCCTACGAGCAGTACTTC. It is translated as CASSLEASLSYEQYF.

The CDR3 loop reads CASSLRREARGEQFF. CDR3 coding DNA: TGTGCCAGCAGCTTACGGCGGGAGGCCAGGGGTGAGCAGTTCTTC. This rearrangement joins TRBV5-6 to TRBJ2-1; TRBD2 matches at 8 bases. The germline CDR1 and CDR2 sequences are SGHDT and YYEEEE. The length of the CDR3 is 15 residues. The trim removed 2 bases at V and 9 bases at J, leaving 10 bases unmatched.

The chain is built from TRBV6-5 and TRBJ2-1; maybe TRBD1 (5 bases). This CDR3 spans 15 amino acids. V was clipped by 8 bases and J by 4 bases, with 18 bases between them. CDR1 and CDR2 (germline): MNHEY, SVGAGI. As DNA, the CDR3 is TGTGCCAGCTCCCGTGAGGCAGGGTGGTACAATGAGCAGTTCTTC. Its protein is CASSREAGWYNEQFF.

The chain combines TRBV28 with TRBJ1-3; possible D gene TRBD1, 5 bases. From germline, CDR1 is MDHEN and CDR2 SYDVKM. The CDR3 sequence is 18 residues long. V lost 5 bases, J lost 0 bases, and 20 bases lay in between. The DNA of the CDR3 is TGTGCCAGCAGTCCCATTAGGGGAGGGAAGAACTCTGGAAACACCATATATTTT. Encoded protein: CASSPIRGGKNSGNTIYF.

The chain uses TRBV6-6 and TRBJ2-3; D is unclear. This CDR3 spans 14 amino acids. CDR1 and CDR2 (germline): MNHNY, SVGAGI (reference sequence). The V gene lost 8 bases and the J gene lost 6 bases, with 18 bases spanning the gap. CDR3 loop: CASGGSRATDTQYF. In DNA, the CDR3 is TGTGCCAGCGGTGGGTCTAGAGCTACGGATACGCAGTATTTT.

J is TRBJ1-2 and V is TRBV4-1; TRBD1 is a possible D gene (5 bases). CDR3 size: 13 residues. Trimming pared 0 bases from V and 6 bases from J, leaving 8 bases between. The germline CDR1 and CDR2 sequences are MGHRA and YSYEKL. The CDR3 region has the DNA TGCGCCAGCAGCCAAGAGGGGCTGGATGGCTACACCTTC. It specifies CASSQEGLDGYTF.